The 32 T cell receptor beta chains presented below share a single source sample, sequenced in a study of T-cell reconstitution after alpha-beta-depleted transplantation in children (dated by TCRdb to the mid-2010s). The library was prepared using PCR. Sequenced on an Illumina HiSeq 2500. TCR libraries were prepared with molecular barcoding, using unique molecular identifiers to normalize TCRbeta repertoire quantification. TCRdb ran its own pipeline on the public reads, namely fastp trimming at Q25 and MiXCR clone calling, and kept in-frame beta chains. Rows merge per CDR3 protein into single entries with the most common DNA and genes. The sample records 350,000 to 400,000 distinct CDR3 sequences, about an eighth of which are singletons. 4% to 5.5% of the sample is in the top ten clones. Sequencing was performed on PBMCs, taken from the stem cell graft. Receptors originate from a human donor who donated a stem cell graft to a child with Fanconi anemia.

The table lists this clonotype with a few counts. This chain links TRBV7-8 with TRBJ1-2, with 12 bases that match TRBD1. In germline, CDR1 is SGHVS, CDR2 FQNEAQ. V shed 0 bases and J 8 bases; nucleotides not matched to a gene: 4. The CDR3 is 15 amino acids. CDR3 DNA: TGTGCCAGCAGCTTAGCGGGACAGGGGGCGCAAGGCTACACCTTC. Amino acid sequence: CASSLAGQGAQGYTF.

This clonotype was found many times. This chain links TRBV6-5 with TRBJ2-5; TRBD1 matches 10 bases. The CDR3 has 17 amino acids. CDR1 MNHEY and CDR2 SVGAGI come from the germline V gene. Losses at the gene ends were 2 bases for V and 3 bases for J; bases not matched to a gene: 9. The CDR3 loop reads CASSYPPWDRGKETQYF. The CDR3 bases are TGTGCCAGCAGTTACCCGCCTTGGGACAGGGGTAAAGAGACCCAGTACTTC.

This clonotype was observed a handful of times. Here the CDR3 DNA reads TGCGCCAGCAGTAGGGACGGCGGCACTGAAGCTTTCTTT. Translated: CASSRDGGTEAFF. The chain employs TRBV10-2 and TRBJ1-1; tentative D call: TRBD1 (5 bases). CDR3 size: 13 residues. The ends were cut back, 5 bases at V and 4 bases at J, with 11 bases in the middle. The germline CDR1 and CDR2 sequences are WSHSY and SAAADI.

The chain has TRBV6-1 and TRBJ2-7, with D perhaps given as TRBD1 or TRBD2 (5 bases each). V dropped 5 bases and J dropped 3 bases, with 17 bases sitting between them. Looked up from germline, CDR1 is MNHNS and CDR2 is SASEGT. This CDR3 region has 15 residues. CDR3 sequence (DNA): TGTGCCAGCAGTCGGGGCCTATCAGGGCTCTACGAGCAGTACGTC. It yields the protein CASSRGLSGLYEQYV.

This clonotype has only a few counts. The chain is built from TRBV7-8 and TRBJ2-3, with D unclear. CDR1 is SGHVS, CDR2 FQNEAQ, per germline. V lost 0 bases, J lost 3 bases, and 10 bases lay in between. The CDR3 consists of 15 residues. CDR3 region: CASSLARWGTDTQYF. The CDR3 bases are TGTGCCAGCAGCTTAGCCCGCTGGGGAACAGATACGCAGTATTTT.

A word on this clonotype: One junction end disagrees with the germline gene, perhaps due to a read error. The V and J genes are TRBV7-2 and TRBJ2-1; possibly TRBD2 for D (5 bases). The CDR3 is 14 residues long. The V gene's germline CDR1 is SGHTA and CDR2 FQGNSA. The CDR3 DNA reads as TGTGCCGGCAGCTTAGTGGGAGACATCAGGGAGCAGTTCTTC. Translated, it gives CAGSLVGDIREQFF.

The chain carries TRBV12-3 or TRBV12-4 and TRBJ1-1; D is ambiguous. V was clipped by 6 bases and J by 5 bases, with 13 bases between them. The CDR3 runs to 13 residues. The CDR3 bases are TGTGCCAGCAGCCCTCAAATTCGGACTGAAGCTTTCTTT. The encoded protein is CASSPQIRTEAFF.

This clonotype was recorded a few times. The chain recombines TRBV29-1 with TRBJ2-2; either TRBD1 or TRBD2 may fit D (7 bases each). This CDR3 has 15 amino acids. Germline V gene sequence: CDR1 SQVTM, CDR2 ANQGSEA. V lost 2 bases, J lost 5 bases, and 15 bases lay in between. In DNA form, the CDR3 reads TGCAGCGTTGAAAGAGCGGGACAGCAAACCGGGGAGCTGTTTTTT. As protein: CSVERAGQQTGELFF.

A few counts support this clonotype. The chain has TRBV6-4 and TRBJ1-1; D remains ambiguous. The germline gives CDR1 MRHNA, CDR2 SNTAGT. V lost 6 bases, J lost 2 bases, and 13 bases lay in between. The CDR3 runs 14 residues. The CDR3 DNA reads TGTGCCAGCAGGCCGACTATCTCCAACACTGAAGCTTTCTTT. Protein sequence: CASRPTISNTEAFF.

V is TRBV5-1 and J is TRBJ2-1; TRBD2 matches 16 bases. Trimming at V came to 3 bases and at J to 2 bases, leaving 8 bases not matched to a gene. Germline loops: CDR1 SGHRS, CDR2 YFSETQ. This CDR3 is built from 19 residues. CDR3 amino acids: CASSSLGLAGGRAYNEQFF. In DNA form, the CDR3 reads TGCGCCAGCAGCTCCCTGGGACTAGCGGGGGGGCGGGCCTACAATGAGCAGTTCTTC.

This clonotype has just a few counts. The chain combines TRBV27 with TRBJ2-1, with 15 bases lining up with TRBD2. V shed 5 bases and J 8 bases; nucleotides not matched to a gene: 7. Germline lookup yields CDR1 MNHEY and CDR2 SMNVEV (reference sequence). CDR3 length: 16 residues. The chain's CDR3 is CASSPLGLAGGHEQFF. In DNA, the CDR3 is TGTGCCAGCAGTCCACTAGGACTAGCGGGGGGGCATGAGCAGTTCTTC.

This chain connects TRBV12-3 or TRBV12-4 to TRBJ1-1; D call uncertain. This CDR3 is built from 13 residues. V lost 6 bases, J lost 7 bases, and 15 bases lay in between. The CDR3 is CASRLSRGLEAFF. The DNA of the CDR3 is TGTGCCAGCAGATTATCCCGTGGGCTTGAAGCTTTCTTT.

The rearrangement links TRBV4-2 to TRBJ1-1; no clear D. Germline CDR1 LGHNA, CDR2 YNFKEQ. The CDR3 is made up of 11 amino acids. Trimming removed 6 bases at V and 7 bases at J, with 9 bases between. CDR3 DNA sequence: TGTGCCAGCAGAACGGCGGATGAAGCTTTCTTT. Protein sequence: CASRTADEAFF.

CDR3 region: CASSVVDGYTF. Here the CDR3 DNA reads TGTGCCAGCAGCGTAGTCGACGGCTACACCTTC. This chain joins TRBV9 and TRBJ1-2; D is ambiguous. The length of the CDR3 is 11 residues. Trimming shortened V by 0 bases and J by 8 bases, and 5 bases separated the two germline ends. Germline CDR1 is SGDLS and CDR2 is YYNGEE.

Concerning this clonotype: This clone may be a read error of a much larger clone one base away. The chain joins TRBV5-1 to TRBJ1-1; D ambiguous. Trimming took off 0 bases at V and 6 bases at J, with 15 bases between the two ends. The germline CDR1 and CDR2 sequences are SGHRS and YFSETQ. This CDR3 is built from 15 residues. Here the CDR3 reads CASSLGGSDRPEAFF. CDR3 in DNA: TGCGCCAGCAGCTTGGGCGGTTCGGATCGGCCTGAAGCTTTCTTT.

This clonotype has a count of ten or more. The V and J genes are TRBV6-6 and TRBJ1-5, with 7 bases aligning to TRBD1. This CDR3 spans 13 amino acids. Trimming removed 7 bases from V and 4 bases from J; junction bases left unmatched: 4. The germline V gene has CDR1 MNHNY and CDR2 SVGAGI (reference sequence). This CDR3 is CASIKQGNQPQHF. The CDR3 nucleotides read TGTGCCAGCATTAAACAGGGGAATCAGCCCCAGCATTTT.

This clonotype came up a few times. The chain links TRBV3-1 to TRBJ1-2; the D gene is possibly TRBD1 (6 bases). This CDR3 contains 14 residues. CDR1 and CDR2 from the germline V gene are LGHDT and YNNKEL (reference sequence). V lost 2 bases, J lost 6 bases, and 13 bases lay in between. CDR3 in amino acids: CASSQFNREDGYTF. The CDR3 nucleotides are TGTGCCAGCAGCCAATTTAACAGGGAAGATGGCTACACCTTC.

The chain links TRBV20-1 to TRBJ2-3; 7 bases map to TRBD2. CDR1 and CDR2 (germline): DFQATT, SNEGSKA (reference sequence). Germline trimming cut 3 bases from V and 9 bases from J; bases unmatched to any gene: 15. The CDR3 sequence is 15 residues long. This CDR3 is CSASMGGVPQITQYF. Here the CDR3 DNA reads TGCAGTGCTAGTATGGGGGGGGTGCCGCAGATAACGCAGTATTTT.

The chain links TRBV12-3 or TRBV12-4 to TRBJ2-3; D may be TRBD2 (7 bases). The CDR3 covers 13 residues. The V end was cut by 5 bases, the J end by 6 bases, with 12 bases between. CDR3 loop: CASSRRGADTQYF. In nucleotides, the CDR3 is TGTGCCAGCAGTCGCCGGGGGGCGGATACGCAGTATTTT.

This clonotype came up many times. The V gene is TRBV29-1, the J gene TRBJ2-1, with 7 bases identical to TRBD2. Trimming took 7 bases from V and 3 from J; bases not matched to a gene: 9. The V gene's germline CDR1 is SQVTM and CDR2 ANQGSEA. CDR3 length: 14 amino acids. For the CDR3, the DNA is TGCAGCGCCGAGGGGAGGGACCACTACAATGAGCAGTTCTTC. It encodes CSAEGRDHYNEQFF.

This clonotype was found a few times. V and J are TRBV6-5 and TRBJ2-7, with a weak D call TRBD2 (6 bases). The CDR3 length is 16 residues. Germline CDR1 reads MNHEY; CDR2 reads SVGAGI. V was pared by 0 bases and J by 0 bases, with 12 bases between. The CDR3 here is CASSYSGSSVSYEQYF. The CDR3 DNA is TGTGCCAGCAGTTACTCCGGATCTAGCGTCTCCTACGAGCAGTACTTC.

This clonotype has more than one count but fewer than ten. The rearrangement links TRBV5-1 to TRBJ1-2, with D perhaps matching TRBD1 (5 bases). The CDR3 sequence is 13 residues long. V lost 0 bases and J lost 9, with 12 bases in between. Germline-derived CDR1 and CDR2 are SGHRS and YFSETQ. The CDR3 DNA reads as TGCGCCAGCAGCTTGGGAGGGGAAGGTAGCTACACCTTC. Its translation is CASSLGGEGSYTF.

This clonotype was seen many times. The chain links TRBV5-1 to TRBJ1-6; tentative D call: TRBD1 (5 bases). The CDR3 consists of 15 residues. CDR1 is SGHRS and CDR2 is YFSETQ in the germline V gene. V lost 2 bases to trimming and J lost 10 bases, with 16 bases between them. CDR3 region: CASSFSSGGGSPLHF. The CDR3 region has the DNA TGCGCCAGCAGCTTCAGCTCCGGGGGTGGCTCACCCCTCCACTTT.

This clonotype was observed a few times. This chain uses TRBV5-1 with TRBJ2-1, with D perhaps being TRBD1 or TRBD2 (5 bases each). Per the germline V gene, CDR1 is SGHRS and CDR2 is YFSETQ. V shed 2 bases and J shed 1 base, with 16 bases lying between them. The CDR3 contains 17 residues. Here the CDR3 reads CASSFLGASISYNEQFF. The CDR3 DNA reads TGCGCCAGCAGCTTTCTAGGGGCTAGCATATCCTACAATGAGCAGTTCTTC.

The chain combines TRBV18 with TRBJ2-3; tentatively, D is TRBD2 (6 bases). The length of the CDR3 is 14 residues. Deletions cut 3 bases from V and 2 bases from J, with 9 bases between. CDR1 is KGHSH and CDR2 is LQKENI in the germline V gene. The CDR3 sequence: CASSPGGITDTQYF. CDR3 in DNA: TGTGCCAGCTCACCTGGAGGGATCACAGATACGCAGTATTTT.

The V gene is TRBV2, the J gene TRBJ2-3, with D possibly matching TRBD1 (5 bases). Germline V gene sequence: CDR1 SNHLY, CDR2 FYNNEI. This CDR3 is 14 amino acids long. The V end was cut by 3 bases, the J end by 7 bases, with 14 bases between. As DNA, the CDR3 is TGTGCCAGCAGTGAGCAGGGATGGGGAAATACGCAGTATTTT. It yields the protein CASSEQGWGNTQYF.

This clonotype was seen ten or more times. The chain joins TRBV5-1 to TRBJ1-1; a weak D match, TRBD1 (5 bases). The germline V gene encodes CDR1 SGHRS and CDR2 YFSETQ. Trimming stripped 0 bases from V and 2 bases from J, with 11 bases between. The CDR3 covers 15 residues. CDR3 in DNA: TGCGCCAGCAGCTTGGAGGGCAGGGTCAACACTGAAGCTTTCTTT. Translated, it gives CASSLEGRVNTEAFF.

The rearrangement links TRBV28 to TRBJ1-5; a possible D gene is TRBD1 (5 bases). CDR3 size: 13 residues. Trimming took off 10 bases at V and 5 bases at J, with 15 bases between the two ends. Germline V lookup: CDR1 MDHEN, CDR2 SYDVKM. Here the CDR3 reads CATLLQGDQPQHF. In nucleotides, the CDR3 is TGTGCCACCCTTCTTCAGGGAGATCAGCCCCAGCATTTT.

CDR3 DNA: TGTGCCAGCAGCGCGAGGGCCTTCTCTGGAAACACCATATATTTT. Its translation: CASSARAFSGNTIYF. The V gene is TRBV9, the J gene TRBJ1-3; D is ambiguous. Germline CDR1 SGDLS, CDR2 YYNGEE. The CDR3 spans 15 residues. The V end lost 3 bases, the J end lost 0 bases, and 10 bases lay between the germline ends.

J is TRBJ1-3 and V is TRBV11-1; weak D call: TRBD1 (5 bases). V lost 0 bases and J lost 0, with 15 bases in between. Germline V gives CDR1 SGHAT, CDR2 FQDESV (reference sequence). CDR3 length equals 18 residues. This CDR3 is CASSLAGSRRGSGNTIYF. The CDR3 DNA reads TGTGCCAGCAGCTTAGCGGGGAGCAGGAGGGGCTCTGGAAACACCATATATTTT.

The chain joins TRBV7-8 to TRBJ1-5; D is uncertain. The CDR3 has 15 amino acids. Germline V gene data show CDR1 as SGHVS and CDR2 as FQNEAQ. V was trimmed by 5 bases and J by 2 bases, leaving 13 bases between them. CDR3 in DNA: TGTGCCAGCAGCGGGCGGGGTAGTGGCAATCAGCCCCAGCATTTT. This gives the protein CASSGRGSGNQPQHF.

This clonotype was recorded at least ten times. The chain links TRBV29-1 to TRBJ2-7, with 8 bases that match TRBD1. With 7 bases clipped from V and 7 bases from J, the junction kept 9 bases outside the gene matches. The length of the CDR3 is 12 residues. CDR1 is SQVTM and CDR2 is ANQGSEA in the germline V gene. The CDR3 loop is CSASDRVKEQYF. CDR3 nucleotides: TGCAGCGCCTCGGACAGGGTAAAAGAGCAGTACTTC.